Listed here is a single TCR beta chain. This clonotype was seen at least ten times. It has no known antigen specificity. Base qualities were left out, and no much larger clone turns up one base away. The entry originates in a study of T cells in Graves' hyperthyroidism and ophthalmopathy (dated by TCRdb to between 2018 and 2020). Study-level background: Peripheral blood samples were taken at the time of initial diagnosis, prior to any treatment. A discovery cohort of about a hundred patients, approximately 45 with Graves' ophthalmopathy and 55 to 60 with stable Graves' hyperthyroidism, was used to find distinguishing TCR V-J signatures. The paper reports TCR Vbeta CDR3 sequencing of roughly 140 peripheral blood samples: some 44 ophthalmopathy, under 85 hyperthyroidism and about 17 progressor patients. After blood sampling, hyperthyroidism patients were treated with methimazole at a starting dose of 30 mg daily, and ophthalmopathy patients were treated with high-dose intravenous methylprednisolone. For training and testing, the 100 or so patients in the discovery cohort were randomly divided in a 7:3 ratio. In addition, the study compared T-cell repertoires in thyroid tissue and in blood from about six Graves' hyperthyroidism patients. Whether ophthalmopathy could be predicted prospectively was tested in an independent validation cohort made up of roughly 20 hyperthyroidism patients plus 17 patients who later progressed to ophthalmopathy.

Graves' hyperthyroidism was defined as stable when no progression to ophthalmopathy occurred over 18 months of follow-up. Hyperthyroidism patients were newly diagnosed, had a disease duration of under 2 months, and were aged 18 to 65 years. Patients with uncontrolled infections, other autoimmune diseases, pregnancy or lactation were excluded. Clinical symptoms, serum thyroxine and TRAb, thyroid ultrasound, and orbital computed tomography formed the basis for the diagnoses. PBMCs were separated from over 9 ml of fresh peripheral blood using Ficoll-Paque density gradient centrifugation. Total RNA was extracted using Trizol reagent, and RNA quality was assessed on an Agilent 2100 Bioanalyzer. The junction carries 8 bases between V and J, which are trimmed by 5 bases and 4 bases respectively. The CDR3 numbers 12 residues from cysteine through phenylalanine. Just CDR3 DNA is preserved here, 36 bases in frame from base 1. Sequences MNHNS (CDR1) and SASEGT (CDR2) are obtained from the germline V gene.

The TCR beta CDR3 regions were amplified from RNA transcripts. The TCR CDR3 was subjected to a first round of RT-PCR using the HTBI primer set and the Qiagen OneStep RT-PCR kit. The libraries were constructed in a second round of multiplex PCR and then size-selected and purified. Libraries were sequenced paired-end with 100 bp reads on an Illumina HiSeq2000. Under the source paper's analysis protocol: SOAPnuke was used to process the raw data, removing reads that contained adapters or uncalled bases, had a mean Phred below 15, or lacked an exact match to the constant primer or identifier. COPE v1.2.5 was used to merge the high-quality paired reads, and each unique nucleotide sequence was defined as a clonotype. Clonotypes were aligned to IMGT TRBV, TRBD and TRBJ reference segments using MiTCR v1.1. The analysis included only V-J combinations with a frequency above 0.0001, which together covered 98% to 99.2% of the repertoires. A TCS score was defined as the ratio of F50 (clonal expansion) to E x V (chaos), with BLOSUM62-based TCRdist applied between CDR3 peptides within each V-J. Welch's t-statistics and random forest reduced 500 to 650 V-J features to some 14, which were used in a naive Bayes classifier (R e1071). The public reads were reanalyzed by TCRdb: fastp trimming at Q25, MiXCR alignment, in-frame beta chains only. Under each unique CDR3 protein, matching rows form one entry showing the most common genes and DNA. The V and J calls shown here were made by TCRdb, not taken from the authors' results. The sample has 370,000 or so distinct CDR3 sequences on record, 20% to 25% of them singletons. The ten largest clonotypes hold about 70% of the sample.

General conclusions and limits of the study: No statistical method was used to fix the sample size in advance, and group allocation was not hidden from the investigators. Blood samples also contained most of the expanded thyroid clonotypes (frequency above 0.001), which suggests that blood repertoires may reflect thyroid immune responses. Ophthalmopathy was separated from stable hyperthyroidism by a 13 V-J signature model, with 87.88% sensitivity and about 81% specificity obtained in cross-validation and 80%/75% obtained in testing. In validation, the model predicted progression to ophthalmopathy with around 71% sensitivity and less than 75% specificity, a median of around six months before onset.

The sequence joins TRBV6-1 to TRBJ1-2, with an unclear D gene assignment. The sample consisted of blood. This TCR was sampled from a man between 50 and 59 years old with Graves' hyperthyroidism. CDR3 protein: CASSRAGYGYTF. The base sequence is TGTGCCAGCAGTAGGGCCGGCTATGGCTACACCTTC.